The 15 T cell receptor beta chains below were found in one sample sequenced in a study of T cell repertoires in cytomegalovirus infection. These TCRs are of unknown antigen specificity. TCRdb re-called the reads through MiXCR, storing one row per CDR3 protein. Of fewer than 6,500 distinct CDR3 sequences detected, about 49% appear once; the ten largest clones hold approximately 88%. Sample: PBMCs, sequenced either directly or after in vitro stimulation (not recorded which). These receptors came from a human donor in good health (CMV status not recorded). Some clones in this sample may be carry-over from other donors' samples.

The CDR3 sequence: CASSWDTPGDVPYF. CDR3 sequence (DNA): TGTGCCAGCAGCTGGGACACCCCCGGCGACGTTCCGTACTTC. The chain is built from TRBV7-8 and TRBJ2-7; D may be TRBD1 (6 bases). V shed 4 bases and J shed 12 bases, with 22 bases lying between them. Germline values: CDR1 SGHVS, CDR2 FQNEAQ. This CDR3 is built from 14 residues.

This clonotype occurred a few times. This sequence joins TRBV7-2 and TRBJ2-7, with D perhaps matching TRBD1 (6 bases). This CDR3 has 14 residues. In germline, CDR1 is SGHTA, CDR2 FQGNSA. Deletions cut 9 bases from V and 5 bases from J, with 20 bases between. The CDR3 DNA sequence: TGTGCCAGTGGCTGGGACACCCATGGCGACGAGCAGTACTTC. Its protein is CASGWDTHGDEQYF.

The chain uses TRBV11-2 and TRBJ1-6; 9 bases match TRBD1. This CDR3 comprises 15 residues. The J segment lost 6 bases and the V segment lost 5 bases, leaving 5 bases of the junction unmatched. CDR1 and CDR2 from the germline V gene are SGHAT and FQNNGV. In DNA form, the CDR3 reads TGTGCCAGCAGCCATGGACAGGGGTTTAATTCACCCCTCCACTTT. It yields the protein CASSHGQGFNSPLHF. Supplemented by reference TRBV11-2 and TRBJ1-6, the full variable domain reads EAGVAQSPRYKIIEKRQSVAFWCNPISGHATLYWYQQILGQGPKLLIQFQNNGVVDDSQLPKDRFSAERLKGVDSTLKIQPAKLEDSAVYLCASSHGQGFNSPLHFGNGTRLTVT.

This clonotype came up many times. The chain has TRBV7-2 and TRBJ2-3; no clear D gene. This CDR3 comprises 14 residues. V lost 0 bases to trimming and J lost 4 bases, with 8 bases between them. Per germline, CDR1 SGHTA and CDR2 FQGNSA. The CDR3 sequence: CASSLAPAPDTQYF. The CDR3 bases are TGTGCCAGCAGCTTAGCGCCGGCCCCAGATACGCAGTATTTT. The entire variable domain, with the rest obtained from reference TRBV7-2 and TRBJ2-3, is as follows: GAGVSQSPSNKVTEKGKDVELRCDPISGHTALYWYRQSLGQGLEFLIYFQGNSAPDKSGLPSDRFSAERTGGSVSTLTIQRTQQEDSAVYLCASSLAPAPDTQYFGPGTRLTVL.

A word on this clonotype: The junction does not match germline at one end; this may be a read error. The CDR3 DNA follows: TGTGCCAGCAGCTGGGACACCCCTGGCTACAGGCAGAACTTC. It encodes CASSWDTPGYRQNF. V and J are TRBV7-8 and TRBJ2-7, with a tentative D call TRBD1 (6 bases). Germline values: CDR1 SGHVS, CDR2 FQNEAQ. CDR3 size: 14 residues.

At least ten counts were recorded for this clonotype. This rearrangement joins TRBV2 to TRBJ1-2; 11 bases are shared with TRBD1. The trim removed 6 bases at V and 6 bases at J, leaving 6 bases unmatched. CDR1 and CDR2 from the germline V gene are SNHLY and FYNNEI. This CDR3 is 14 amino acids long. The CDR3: CASRTDRGPNGYTF. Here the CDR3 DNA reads TGTGCCAGCAGAACGGACAGGGGGCCGAATGGCTACACCTTC.

CDR3 amino acids: CASSQESGNQPQHF. The CDR3 region has the DNA TGTGCCAGCAGTCAGGAGTCAGGCAATCAGCCCCAGCATTTT. The chain employs TRBV6-1 and TRBJ1-5; no reliable D call. Germline CDR1 MNHNS, CDR2 SASEGT. The length of the CDR3 is 14 residues. V gave up 5 bases and J gave up 2 bases, with 10 bases separating them.

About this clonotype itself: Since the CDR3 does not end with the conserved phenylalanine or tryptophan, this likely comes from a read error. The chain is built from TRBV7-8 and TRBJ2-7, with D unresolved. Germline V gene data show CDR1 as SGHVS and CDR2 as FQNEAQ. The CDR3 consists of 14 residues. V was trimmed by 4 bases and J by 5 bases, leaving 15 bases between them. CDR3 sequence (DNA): TGTGCCAGCAGCTGTTACCCCCCTGGCGACGAGCAGTACTGC. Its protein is CASSCYPPGDEQYC.

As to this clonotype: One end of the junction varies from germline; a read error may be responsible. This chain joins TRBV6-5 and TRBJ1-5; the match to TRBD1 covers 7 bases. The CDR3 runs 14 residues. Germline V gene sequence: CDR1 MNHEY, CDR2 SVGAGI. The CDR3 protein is CSSSLGQKNQPPHF. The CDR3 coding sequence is TGTTCCAGCAGCCTGGGACAGAAGAATCAGCCCCCTCATTTT.

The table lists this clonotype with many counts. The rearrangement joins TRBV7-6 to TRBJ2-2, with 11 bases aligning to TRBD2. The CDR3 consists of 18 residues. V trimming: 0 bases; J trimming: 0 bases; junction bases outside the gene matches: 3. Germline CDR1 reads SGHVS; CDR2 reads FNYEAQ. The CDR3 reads CASSLALAGGTNTGELFF. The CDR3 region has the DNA TGTGCCAGCAGCTTAGCGCTAGCGGGAGGCACGAACACCGGGGAGCTGTTTTTT.

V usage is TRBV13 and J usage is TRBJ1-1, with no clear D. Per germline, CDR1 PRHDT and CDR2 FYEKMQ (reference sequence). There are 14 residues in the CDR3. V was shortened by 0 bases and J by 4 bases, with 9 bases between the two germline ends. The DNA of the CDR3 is TGTGCCAGCAGCTTAGGACGAGGCGGCACTGAAGCTTTCTTT. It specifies CASSLGRGGTEAFF.

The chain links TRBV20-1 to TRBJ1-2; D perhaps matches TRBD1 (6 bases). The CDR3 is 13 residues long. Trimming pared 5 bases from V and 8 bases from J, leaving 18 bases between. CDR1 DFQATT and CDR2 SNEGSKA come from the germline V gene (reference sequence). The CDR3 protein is CSAPGWGAQGYTF. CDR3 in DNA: TGCAGTGCTCCTGGGTGGGGGGCGCAGGGCTACACCTTC.

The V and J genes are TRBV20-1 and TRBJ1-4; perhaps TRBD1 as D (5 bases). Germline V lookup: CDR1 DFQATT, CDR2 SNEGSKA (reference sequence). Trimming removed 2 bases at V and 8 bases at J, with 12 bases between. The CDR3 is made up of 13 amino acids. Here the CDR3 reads CSARRGPGEKLFF. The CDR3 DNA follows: TGCAGTGCTAGAAGGGGCCCCGGGGAAAAACTGTTTTTT.

CDR3 coding DNA: TGTGCCAGCAGTTCCCCAGAACCGAACGCTGAAGCTTACTTC. Protein product: CASSSPEPNAEAYF. V and J are TRBV6-2 or TRBV6-3 and TRBJ2-7; D is uncertain. V gave up 4 bases and J gave up 13 bases, with 23 bases separating them. This CDR3 is 14 amino acids long. Germline assignment: CDR1 MNHEY and CDR2 SVGEGT.

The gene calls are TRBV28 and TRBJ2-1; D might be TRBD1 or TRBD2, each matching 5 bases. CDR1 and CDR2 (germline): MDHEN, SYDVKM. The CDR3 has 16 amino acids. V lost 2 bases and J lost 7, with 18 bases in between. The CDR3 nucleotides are TGTGCCAGCAGTTTAACGGGGACCTATTGGTGGAATGAGCAGTTCTTC. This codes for CASSLTGTYWWNEQFF.